Shown below are 15 T cell receptor beta chains from a single sample sequenced in a study of blood T cell repertoires in COVID-19. Measured with immunoSEQ multiplex PCR; TCRdb has only the in-frame clones, and not every one. The sample has approximately 100,000 clones; about 91% are singletons. Material: peripheral blood. These receptors all stem from a woman older than 75 with active COVID-19.

V usage is TRBV27 and J usage is TRBJ2-1, with D perhaps matching TRBD2 (5 bases). The CDR3 consists of 16 residues. Per germline, CDR1 MNHEY and CDR2 SMNVEV (reference sequence). Trimming took 2 bases from V and 6 from J, leaving 17 bases between them. The CDR3 sequence is CASSLLGLFSFNEQFF. Here the CDR3 DNA reads TGTGCCAGCAGTTTACTTGGACTTTTCTCTTTCAATGAGCAGTTCTTC.

The chain links TRBV4-3 to TRBJ2-3, with a tentative D call TRBD2 (5 bases). With 0 bases removed from V and 11 bases from J, the gap between germline ends came to 15 bases. This CDR3 has 14 amino acids. Germline CDR1 LGHNA, CDR2 YSLEER. In nucleotides, the CDR3 is TGCGCCAGCAGCCAAGAAGGGAACCTTCGGGAGCAGTATTTT. Translated, it gives CASSQEGNLREQYF.

V is TRBV4-3 and J is TRBJ2-2; D unclear. This CDR3 is built from 14 residues. Germline V gene data show CDR1 as LGHNA and CDR2 as YSLEER. V lost 4 bases to trimming and J lost 6 bases, with 12 bases between them. CDR3 residues: CASSLLSSAGELFF. For the CDR3, the DNA is TGCGCCAGCAGCCTCCTGAGTAGTGCCGGGGAGCTGTTTTTT.

The V and J genes are TRBV6-6 and TRBJ1-5; no reliable D call. The CDR3 has 14 amino acids. V lost 5 bases, J lost 0 bases, and 8 bases lay in between. CDR1 is MNHNY, CDR2 SVGAGI, per germline (reference sequence). The DNA of the CDR3 is TGTGCCAGCAGTGGGCATTATAGCAATCAGCCCCAGCATTTT. As protein: CASSGHYSNQPQHF.

This chain joins TRBV18 and TRBJ1-4; D may be TRBD1 (5 bases). The V end was cut by 3 bases, the J end by 6 bases, with 14 bases between. From germline, CDR1 is KGHSH and CDR2 LQKENI. The CDR3 has 15 amino acids. The CDR3 region has the DNA TGTGCCAGCTCACCCCCAGGGTTTCAGGATGAAAAACTGTTTTTT. Protein product: CASSPPGFQDEKLFF.

A single count supports this clone. The chain couples TRBV6-6 to TRBJ1-6; the D gene is possibly TRBD1 (6 bases). Germline CDR1 is MNHNY and CDR2 is SVGAGI (reference sequence). V lost 5 bases, J lost 5 bases, and 19 bases lay in between. The CDR3 runs to 17 residues. The CDR3 reads CASSPPPGQTNNSPLHF. The CDR3 DNA follows: TGTGCCAGCAGTCCCCCCCCCGGACAGACAAATAATTCACCCCTCCACTTT.

The chain joins TRBV19 to TRBJ2-3, with TRBD2 identical over 7 bases. The V segment lost 3 bases and the J segment 3 bases; nucleotides outside the gene matches: 3. The CDR3 runs to 14 residues. Germline V gene lookup returns CDR1 LNHDA and CDR2 SQIVND (reference sequence). CDR3 nucleotides: TGTGCCAGTAGTATGCTAGCGGTGACAGATACGCAGTATTTT. As protein: CASSMLAVTDTQYF.

The gene calls are TRBV4-2 and TRBJ2-3, with 9 bases matching TRBD2. Trimming removed 1 base from V and 3 bases from J; junction bases left unmatched: 5. Germline lookup yields CDR1 LGHNA and CDR2 YNFKEQ. CDR3 length: 16 residues. In DNA, the CDR3 is TGTGCCAGCAGCCAAGGGGATAGCGGGGGTACAGATACGCAGTATTTT. It yields the protein CASSQGDSGGTDTQYF.

The rearrangement links TRBV5-4 to TRBJ2-1, with D maybe TRBD1 (6 bases). The germline gives CDR1 SGHNT, CDR2 YYREEE (reference sequence). Trimming shortened V by 4 bases and J by 4 bases, and 15 bases separated the two germline ends. The CDR3 extends over 15 amino acids. The CDR3 DNA reads as TGTGCCAGCAGCGCCGGGACAACCCGTTACAATGAGCAGTTCTTC. Protein: CASSAGTTRYNEQFF.

The chain carries TRBV19 and TRBJ2-3, with TRBD2 as a possible D gene (6 bases). Looked up from germline, CDR1 is LNHDA and CDR2 is SQIVND (reference sequence). V was cut by 10 bases and J by 2 bases, with 16 bases left in between. The CDR3 spans 14 residues. DNA for the CDR3: TGTGCCACTCAAAGCGGGCCTAACACAGATACGCAGTATTTT. Residues: CATQSGPNTDTQYF. The variable domain in full, with the rest retrieved from reference TRBV19 and TRBJ2-3, is DGGITQSPKYLFRKEGQNVTLSCEQNLNHDAMYWYRQDPGQGLRLIYYSQIVNDFQKGDIAEGYSVSREKKESFPLTVTSAQKNPTAFYLCATQSGPNTDTQYFGPGTRLTVL.

The V and J genes are TRBV27 and TRBJ1-2; no firm D call. The CDR3 is made up of 14 amino acids. Germline CDR1 MNHEY, CDR2 SMNVEV (reference sequence). Trimming left V 4 bases short and J 3 bases short, with 12 bases between. For the CDR3, the DNA is TGTGCCAGCAGTTCTGCGGGCGCGGACTATGGCTACACCTTC. This encodes CASSSAGADYGYTF.

This clone was seen only once. J is TRBJ2-7 and V is TRBV6-5, with TRBD1 as a possible D gene (6 bases). Germline V lookup: CDR1 MNHEY, CDR2 SVGAGI. V was trimmed by 4 bases and J by 4 bases, leaving 11 bases between them. This CDR3 comprises 13 residues. The CDR3 protein is CASSFRGIYEQYF. CDR3 sequence (DNA): TGTGCCAGCAGTTTCAGGGGAATATACGAGCAGTACTTC.

The CDR3 nucleotides read TGTGCCAGCAACGACGTGGGCCGGCCCCAGCATTTT. Its translation is CASNDVGRPQHF. J is TRBJ1-5 and V is TRBV28, with D unresolved. Trimming took 7 bases from V and 9 from J, leaving 13 bases between them. In germline, CDR1 is MDHEN, CDR2 SYDVKM. The CDR3 spans 12 residues.

This chain joins TRBV28 and TRBJ2-5; D call uncertain. CDR1 is MDHEN and CDR2 is SYDVKM in the germline V gene. The V end was cut by 3 bases, the J end by 6 bases, with 11 bases between. The CDR3 length is 13 residues. As DNA, the CDR3 is TGTGCCAGCAGTTTGTCTGGGCTGAAGACCCAGTACTTC. Residues: CASSLSGLKTQYF.

The chain is built from TRBV18 and TRBJ1-3, with TRBD1 as a possible D gene (5 bases). Germline V lookup: CDR1 KGHSH, CDR2 LQKENI. The CDR3 runs 16 residues. Trimming shortened V by 5 bases and J by 0 bases, and 14 bases separated the two germline ends. The CDR3: CASSTSGLSSGNTIYF. The CDR3 DNA is TGTGCCAGCTCAACTTCAGGGTTAAGCTCTGGAAACACCATATATTTT.